The clone carrying this T cell receptor (beta chain) appeared a few times. The antigen is undetermined. 60 Vbeta and 13 Jbeta primers were used in PCR. The table came from immunoSEQ multiplex PCR; TCRdb's copy has only in-frame clones and leaves some out. The table shows about 78,000 clones, with roughly 83% occurring only once. This CDR3 contains 15 residues. Per the germline V gene, CDR1 is MNHNS and CDR2 is SASEGT. Trimming removed 4 bases from V and 5 bases from J; junction bases left unmatched: 9. This specimen belongs to a study of cytomegalovirus exposure and HLA in healthy donors. Study-wide results and caveats: Later work associated roughly 15,000 TCR beta sequences with HLA alleles at 0.05 false discovery rate. Reportedly, fewer N-insertions than the approximately 700-donor mean appeared in an Asian-associated ancestry cluster in a later analysis.

Sample: PBMCs. This clonotype was obtained from a woman in her fifties or sixties in good health and CMV-seronegative. This chain connects TRBV6-1 to TRBJ1-2; TRBD1 aligns across 8 bases. The CDR3 spells CASSAGQGVVYGYTF. The CDR3 DNA sequence: TGTGCCAGCAGTGCTGGACAGGGAGTGGTTTATGGCTACACCTTC.